Listed below are T cell receptor beta chains from one sample, sequenced in a study of blood T cell repertoires in COVID-19. Assay: immunoSEQ multiplex PCR; the TCRdb copy retains only in-frame clones and omits some. The sample contains roughly 290,000 clones, 80% to 90% of which appear only once. The sample was PBMCs or T cells enriched from blood (not recorded which). The receptors come from a man aged 25 to 40 who had recovered from COVID-19. CDR3s include the opening cysteine and the closing phenylalanine or tryptophan. D genes are given only for firm matches. A row's size may be missing; if present it is once, few, many or a size class.

j_gene	abundance	d_gene	v_gene	CDR3nt	CDR3aa
TRBJ1-1	-	-	TRBV5-1	TGCGCCAGCAGCCCCGTAGCGAACACTGAAGCTTTCTTT	CASSPVANTEAFF
TRBJ1-2	-	TRBD1	TRBV6-4	TGTGCCAGCACCCATAAGACAGGGTCTAACTATGGCTACACCTTC	CASTHKTGSNYGYTF
TRBJ2-1	-	-	TRBV10-3	TGTGCCATCAGTGTTGGGGCCAACACTCCTGAGCAGTTCTTC	CAISVGANTPEQFF
TRBJ2-7	-	TRBD1	TRBV27	TGTGCCAGCAGTTTATCGAGACAGGGAAGATGGAGCTACGAGCAGTACTTC	CASSLSRQGRWSYEQYF
TRBJ1-2	-	TRBD1	TRBV9	TGTGCCAGCAGCGGGCCACAGGGGGCTTTCTATCCTGATGGCTACACCTTC	CASSGPQGAFYPDGYTF
TRBJ1-1	-	-	TRBV30	TGTGCCTGGAGTGTACTTGAAAGAGGGACTTTT	CAWSVLERGTF
TRBJ2-3	-	-	TRBV10-3	TGTGCCATCAGTGCCAGCGGGTTTAGCACAGATACGCAGTATTTT	CAISASGFSTDTQYF
TRBJ1-5	once	-	TRBV11-2	TGTGCCAGCAGCTTGAGGAATCAGCCCCAGCATTTT	CASSLRNQPQHF
TRBJ1-1	-	-	TRBV7-6	TGTGCCAGCAGCTCTCCGGGTTGGAGGGCGGGAACTGAAGCTTTCTTT	CASSSPGWRAGTEAFF
TRBJ2-3	-	-	TRBV11-3	TGTGCCAGCAGCCCTCAGGGTAGGGCCACAGATACGCAGTATTTT	CASSPQGRATDTQYF
TRBJ1-4	-	TRBD1	TRBV29-1	TGCAGCGTGGGGACAGGGGTCGAAAAACTGTTTTTT	CSVGTGVEKLFF
TRBJ1-2	-	TRBD1	TRBV3-1/TRBV3-2	TGTGCCAGCAGCCAAGTCGCAGGGGGCGACTATGGCTACACCTTC	CASSQVAGGDYGYTF
TRBJ1-6	-	TRBD1	TRBV19	TGTGCCAGTAGGAGGGGGCAGGGGGCAAAAAATTCACCCCTCCACTTT	CASRRGQGAKNSPLHF
TRBJ1-2	-	TRBD1	TRBV5-1	TGCGCCAGCACCAGGACAGGAGACTATGGCTACACCTTC	CASTRTGDYGYTF
TRBJ1-5	-	-	TRBV3-1/TRBV3-2	TGTGCCAGCAGCCAAGCGGGACGCCCGGGGGCCCAGCATTTT	CASSQAGRPGAQHF
TRBJ1-1	-	-	TRBV18	TGTGCCAGCTCAAACAGACAGATATTCACTGAAGCTTTCTTT	CASSNRQIFTEAFF
TRBJ1-3	-	TRBD1	TRBV4-1	TGCGCCAGCAGCCAAAGCTCCGGGGGACAGGGGCTATCGGCGAGGGGAAACACCATATATTTT	CASSQSSGGQGLSARGNTIYF
TRBJ1-2	-	-	TRBV5-1	TGCGCCAGCAGCTTGGCGGCCAGGGTGGACAACTATGGCTACACCTTC	CASSLAARVDNYGYTF
TRBJ1-5	-	TRBD1	TRBV27	TGTGCCAGCAGTTTATTTGGGACAGGGTATCAGCCCCAGCATTTT	CASSLFGTGYQPQHF
TRBJ2-5	-	-	TRBV29-1	TGCAGCGCTTCACCTCTGGGCGGGGAGACCCAGTACTTC	CSASPLGGETQYF
TRBJ1-2	few	-	TRBV3-1/TRBV3-2	TGTGCCAGCAGCCAGAGCCAGGGGTCCCCATACTGGGGCTACACCTTC	CASSQSQGSPYWGYTF
TRBJ1-2	-	TRBD1	TRBV5-4	TGTGCCAGCAGCGCCACAGGGGGCGGGGGCTACACCTTC	CASSATGGGGYTF
TRBJ1-2	-	-	TRBV6-1	TGTGCCAGCAGTGATCACAGTGGCTATGGCTACACCTTC	CASSDHSGYGYTF
TRBJ2-7	-	-	TRBV23-1	TGCGCCAGCAGTCAATCGGCAGACAGGAGCCACTACGAGCAGTACTTC	CASSQSADRSHYEQYF
TRBJ1-3	-	-	TRBV19	TGTGCCAGTAGTATCAGCGACAGGTCTGGAAACACCATATATTTT	CASSISDRSGNTIYF
TRBJ1-4	-	TRBD1	TRBV5-1	TGCGCCAGCAGCTTGGCCCAGGGGGCGAAGGGTGAAAAACTGTTTTTT	CASSLAQGAKGEKLFF
TRBJ2-5	-	-	TRBV2	TGTGCCAGCAGTGAAGACAGGGTAGAGACCCAGTACTTC	CASSEDRVETQYF
TRBJ1-1	-	-	TRBV6-6	TGTGCCAGCAGTTCAACATCGAACACTGAAGCTTTCTTT	CASSSTSNTEAFF
TRBJ2-2	-	TRBD2	TRBV12-5	TGTGCTAGTGGTTCTGGACTAGCGCGAGGCACCGGGGAGCTGTTTTTT	CASGSGLARGTGELFF
TRBJ1-2	-	TRBD1	TRBV27	TGTGCCAGCAGTTTGGGTCCCACAGGGGTAGTTGGCTACACCTTC	CASSLGPTGVVGYTF
TRBJ1-1	-	TRBD1	TRBV7-9	TGTGCCAGCAGCCCCGCTGGGACAGGGCCCCGGGGCACTGAAGCTTTCTTT	CASSPAGTGPRGTEAFF
TRBJ2-7	-	TRBD1	TRBV6-2/TRBV6-3	TGTGCCAGCAGTGATATACAGGGGGCGAGTTACGAGCAGTACTTC	CASSDIQGASYEQYF
TRBJ1-6	-	TRBD1	TRBV7-2	TGTGCCAGCAGCTCCATCGGGGACAGGGGGTCTTCACCCCTCCACTTT	CASSSIGDRGSSPLHF
TRBJ1-1	many	-	TRBV10-1	TGCGCCAGCAGTGAGACCCTAAGTAAGAACACTGAAGCTTTCTTT	CASSETLSKNTEAFF
TRBJ2-7	-	TRBD1	TRBV5-1	TGCGCCAGCAGCTTGGGGATAGGGGGCATGATGTACGAGCAGTACTTC	CASSLGIGGMMYEQYF
TRBJ2-7	-	-	TRBV5-4	TGTGCCAGCAGCTTTGGACATAGCTCCTACGAGCAGTACTTC	CASSFGHSSYEQYF
TRBJ1-6	-	-	TRBV25-1	TGTGCCAGCAGTCAACTAGGCTCACCCCTCCACTTT	CASSQLGSPLHF
TRBJ1-5	-	TRBD1	TRBV4-2	TGTGCCAGCAGCCCTACCGGGACAGGGGAACCTCAGCCCCAGCATTTT	CASSPTGTGEPQPQHF
TRBJ2-7	-	-	TRBV10-3	TGTGCCATCAGTGAAGATACTGGGAGCTACGAGCAGTACTTC	CAISEDTGSYEQYF
TRBJ1-3	-	-	TRBV6-5	TGTGCCAGACAATGGGGCTTCTCTGGAAACACCATATATTTT	CARQWGFSGNTIYF
TRBJ1-1	few	TRBD1	TRBV24-1	TGTGCCACCAGTGATTCCGGGACAGGCGGAACTGAAGCTTTCTTT	CATSDSGTGGTEAFF
TRBJ1-1	-	TRBD1	TRBV19	TGTGCCAGTAGTACCCCATCCCCTGGACAGGGCGAAGCTTTCTTT	CASSTPSPGQGEAFF
TRBJ1-2	-	-	TRBV27	TGTGCCAGCAGTCTTGCAGGGGCAAGCTATGGCTACACCTTC	CASSLAGASYGYTF
TRBJ2-1	-	-	TRBV7-9	TGTGCCAGCAGCTTTGCGGGGGCCTTCAATGAGCAGTTCTTC	CASSFAGAFNEQFF
TRBJ1-2	-	TRBD1	TRBV4-3	TGCGCCAGCAGCCAACAGGGGGGCAACTATGGCTACACCTTC	CASSQQGGNYGYTF
TRBJ2-2	once	TRBD1	TRBV15	TGTGCCACCAGGGTTCCCGGGACAGCTAACACCGGGGAGCTGTTTTTT	CATRVPGTANTGELFF
TRBJ1-1	-	TRBD1	TRBV29-1	TGCAGCGTTGACCGGGACAGTAACACTGAAGCTTTCTTT	CSVDRDSNTEAFF
TRBJ2-7	-	TRBD2	TRBV4-1	TGCGCCAGCAGCCAAGATTACTCGCGGGGGGGCCTTTACTACGAGCAGTACTTC	CASSQDYSRGGLYYEQYF
TRBJ2-1	-	TRBD2	TRBV19	TGTGCCAGTAGTTCGGGGGGGCGTTACAATGAGCAGTTCTTC	CASSSGGRYNEQFF
TRBJ1-5	-	-	TRBV2	TGTGCCAGCAGGGAAACAGCCCTCAATCAGCCCCAGCATTTT	CASRETALNQPQHF
TRBJ1-4	-	-	TRBV4-1	TGCGCCAGCAGCCAAATTACCGGGGAGTGGGAAAAACTGTTTTTT	CASSQITGEWEKLFF
TRBJ2-1	few	-	TRBV2	TGTGCCAGCAGCTATAGAACCTACAATGAGCAGTTCTTC	CASSYRTYNEQFF
TRBJ1-2	-	-	TRBV11-2	TGTGCCAGCAGCAAACAGGGTACTAACTATGGCTACACCTTC	CASSKQGTNYGYTF